The sequence of this T cell receptor (beta chain) was determined in a study of blood T cell repertoires in COVID-19. About the study: Researchers got acute and convalescent COVID-19 samples from the United States, Italy and Spain. Sources were T cells, B-cell-depleted T cells, or PBMCs; the material itself was cDNA or gDNA.

Only one count was recorded for this clone. In the authors' methods: Reference gene primer amplification yielded estimated nucleated cell counts. Here immunoSEQ multiplex PCR was the method, and the copy in TCRdb shows in-frame clones only, minus some. The V and J calls and clone size come from that table; D and trimming were worked out from the DNA. The data hold more than 80,000 clones, with roughly 79% observed a single time. CDR3 size: 16 residues. CDR1 and CDR2 from the germline V gene are LGHDT and YNNKEL (reference sequence). V lost 1 base to trimming and J lost 0 bases; unmatched junction nucleotides: 4.

Sequenced: peripheral blood. The TCR was taken from a human donor in a cohort sampled during active COVID-19. The genes are TRBV3-1 (or the pseudogene TRBV3-2) and TRBJ2-3; 7 nucleotides match TRBD2. The CDR3 spells CASSQGAGTSTDTQYF. In DNA, the CDR3 is TGTGCCAGCAGCCAAGGAGCGGGGACTAGCACAGATACGCAGTATTTT.